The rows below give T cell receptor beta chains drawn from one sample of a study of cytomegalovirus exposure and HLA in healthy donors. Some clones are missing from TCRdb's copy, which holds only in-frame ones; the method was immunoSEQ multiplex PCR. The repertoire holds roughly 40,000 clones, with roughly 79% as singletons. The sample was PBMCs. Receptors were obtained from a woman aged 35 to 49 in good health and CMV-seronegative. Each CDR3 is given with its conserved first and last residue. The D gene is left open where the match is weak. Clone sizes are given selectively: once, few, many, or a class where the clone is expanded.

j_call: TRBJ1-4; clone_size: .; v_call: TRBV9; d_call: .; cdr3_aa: CASSLQGSRSEKLFF; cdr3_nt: TGTGCCAGCAGCCTTCAGGGGAGTCGAAGTGAAAAACTGTTTTTT
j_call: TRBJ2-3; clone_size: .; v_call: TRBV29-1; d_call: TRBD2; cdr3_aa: CSGSGTSGGALTDTQYF; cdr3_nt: TGCAGCGGCTCCGGGACTAGCGGGGGGGCCCTCACAGATACGCAGTATTTT
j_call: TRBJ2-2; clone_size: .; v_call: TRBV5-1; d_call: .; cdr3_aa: CASSLMRVADTGELFF; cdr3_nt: TGCGCCAGCAGCTTGATGCGGGTGGCGGACACCGGGGAGCTGTTTTTT
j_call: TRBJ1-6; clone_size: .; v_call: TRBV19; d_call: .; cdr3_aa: CASRSSYNSPLHF; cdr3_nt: TGTGCCAGTCGGAGCTCCTATAATTCACCCCTCCACTTT
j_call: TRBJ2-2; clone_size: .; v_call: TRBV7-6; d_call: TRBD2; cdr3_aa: CASSPLASGNTGELFF; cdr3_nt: TGTGCCAGCAGCCCCTTAGCTAGCGGGAACACCGGGGAGCTGTTTTTT
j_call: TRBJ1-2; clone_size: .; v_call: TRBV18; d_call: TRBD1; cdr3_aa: CASSTDRGPGYTF; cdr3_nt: TGTGCCAGCTCAACCGACAGGGGGCCTGGCTACACCTTC
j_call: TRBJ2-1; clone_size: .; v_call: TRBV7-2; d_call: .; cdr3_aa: CASSLERQREQFF; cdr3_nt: TGTGCCAGCAGCTTAGAACGCCAGCGGGAGCAGTTCTTC
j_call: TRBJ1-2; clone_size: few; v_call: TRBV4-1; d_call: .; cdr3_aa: CASSQDGGRYTF; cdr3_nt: TGCGCCAGCAGCCAAGATGGGGGCCGCTACACCTTC
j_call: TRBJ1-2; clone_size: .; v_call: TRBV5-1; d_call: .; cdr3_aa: CASSLDTYGYTF; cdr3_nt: TGCGCCAGCAGCTTGGATACTTATGGCTACACCTTC
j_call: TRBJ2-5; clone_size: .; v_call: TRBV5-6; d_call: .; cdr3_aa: CASSFGETQYF; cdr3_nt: TGTGCCAGCAGCTTCGGAGAGACCCAGTACTTC
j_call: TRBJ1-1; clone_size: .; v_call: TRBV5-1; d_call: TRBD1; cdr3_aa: CASSLNPQGATEAFF; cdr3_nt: TGCGCCAGCAGCTTGAATCCGCAGGGGGCAACTGAAGCTTTCTTT
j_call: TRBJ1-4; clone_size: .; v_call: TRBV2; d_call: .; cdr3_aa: CASSGDQGFGEKLFF; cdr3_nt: TGTGCCAGCAGCGGTGACCAGGGCTTTGGGGAAAAACTGTTTTTT
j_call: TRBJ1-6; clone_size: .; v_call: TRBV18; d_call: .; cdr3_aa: CASSDSGYNSPLHF; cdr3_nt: TGTGCCAGCTCAGATTCAGGGTATAATTCACCCCTCCACTTT
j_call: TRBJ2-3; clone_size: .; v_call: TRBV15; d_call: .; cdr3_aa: CATSTLASTDTQYF; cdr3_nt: TGTGCCACCAGCACTCTAGCTAGCACAGATACGCAGTATTTT